This TCR beta chain emerged from a study of long-term antiretroviral therapy in people with HIV. The germline V gene has CDR1 SGHAT and CDR2 FQNNGV. Trimming removed 1 base from V and 7 bases from J, with 8 bases in between. The CDR3 runs 13 residues. Study observations and caveats: Repertoire dominance by clones expanded before ART was seen at all time points. Increased diversity was seen after ART, yet it remained lower than in transplant donor controls.

Run at survey level, the immunoSEQ assay was version v3.0. Per-sample TRB depth target: about 35,000-50,000 T-cell genomes. Sequenced by immunoSEQ multiplex PCR; TCRdb stores in-frame clones only, minus some. The sample shows over 9,000 clones, approximately 80% of them seen only once. With regard to this clone: Antigen specificity is unknown.

The TCR was taken from a man aged 25 to 40 with HIV. This chain uses TRBV11-2 with TRBJ1-5; the D gene is possibly TRBD1 (5 bases). Sequencing used unsorted PBMCs, obtained 0.4 years before starting antiretroviral therapy. This CDR3 is CASSLGRTQPQHF. DNA of the CDR3: TGTGCCAGCAGCTTAGGGCGGACACAGCCCCAGCATTTT.